This T cell receptor beta chain was sequenced in a study of T cell clonotyping in hematopoietic cell transplantation. Study findings and constraints: Few recipient clonotypes overlapped donors; over 95% were de novo at given depth. Broader posttransplant TCR repertoire diversity was predicted by graft donor and pretransplant recipient Inverse Simpson Index values. Without cell sorting, CD4 versus CD8 contributions remain unresolved. Recipient TCR diversity dropped after transplant; expanded clonotypes rose from day 30 to 180.

In regard to this clone: Its antigen remains unidentified.

The CDR3 is made up of 17 amino acids. The V gene end was trimmed by 2 bases and the J gene end by 5 bases; junction bases not matched to a gene: 12. Per germline, CDR1 MNHEY and CDR2 SMNVEV (reference sequence). Produced via immunoSEQ multiplex PCR; TCRdb's table is partial and in-frame only. The repertoire holds about 36,000 clones, with over 75% as singletons. This chain uses TRBV27 with TRBJ2-5, with 9 bases identical to TRBD2. The TCR sequence derives from a middle-aged woman in good health. Some clones in this sample may be carry-over from other donors' samples. Sequenced input: peripheral blood mononuclear cells. The CDR3 DNA reads as TGTGCCAGCAGTTTACGGGGTAGTCCTAGCGGGGAGGAGACCCAGTACTTC. Translation: CASSLRGSPSGEETQYF.